Following are 18 T cell receptor beta chains from one sample sequenced in a study of blood T cell repertoires in COVID-19. The repertoire was sequenced with immunoSEQ multiplex PCR; TCRdb's copy has only in-frame clones and lacks some. Seen here are approximately 250,000 clones, around 83% observed once, and the top ten hold more than 1.5%. Material: peripheral blood. All receptors derive from a woman aged 35 to 49 who had recovered from COVID-19.

The CDR3 sequence is CASSVGKASYNEQFF. DNA for the CDR3: TGTGCCAGCAGCGTAGGCAAAGCCTCCTACAATGAGCAGTTCTTC. This chain joins TRBV9 and TRBJ2-1; no reliable D call. Deletions cut 0 bases from V and 0 bases from J, with 7 bases between. This CDR3 comprises 15 residues. Germline loops: CDR1 SGDLS, CDR2 YYNGEE.

The V gene is TRBV21-1, the J gene TRBJ1-6; TRBD1, the D gene given by the table, was not confirmed from the DNA. TRBV21-1 corresponds to a pseudogene. The CDR3 loop spans 16 amino acids. CDR3 region: CASSKGRASYNSPLHF. Written as DNA, the CDR3 is TGTGCCAGCAGCAAAGGCAGGGCAAGTTATAATTCACCCCTCCACTTT.

The V and J genes are TRBV2 and TRBJ1-4; D unresolved. The germline CDR1 and CDR2 sequences are SNHLY and FYNNEI. V lost 6 bases and J lost 0, with 11 bases in between. The CDR3 has 15 residues. DNA for the CDR3: TGTGCCAGCAGGACTAGCACCACAACTAATGAAAAACTGTTTTTT. Translation: CASRTSTTTNEKLFF. Based on the CDR3 plus reference TRBV2 and TRBJ1-4, the full variable domain is EPEVTQTPSHQVTQMGQEVILRCVPISNHLYFYWYRQILGQKVEFLVSFYNNEISEKSEIFDDQFSVERPDGSNFTLKIRSTKLEDSAMYFCASRTSTTTNEKLFFGSGTQLSVL.

This clone was recorded once. The V gene is TRBV18, the J gene TRBJ1-1; the D is unclear. This CDR3 comprises 15 residues. The V gene's germline CDR1 is KGHSH and CDR2 LQKENI. V lost 2 bases to trimming and J lost 5 bases, with 15 bases between them. The chain's CDR3 is CASSPGMGGETEAFF. The CDR3 DNA follows: TGTGCCAGCTCACCAGGTATGGGCGGGGAGACTGAAGCTTTCTTT.

The chain carries TRBV2 and TRBJ1-4, with TRBD1 matching over 9 bases. Trimming took 6 bases from V and 3 from J; bases not matched to a gene: 5. This CDR3 spans 15 amino acids. From germline, CDR1 is SNHLY and CDR2 FYNNEI. CDR3 amino acids: CASSPRQGANEKLFF. CDR3 DNA: TGTGCCAGCAGCCCAAGACAGGGGGCTAATGAAAAACTGTTTTTT.

This chain links TRBV11-3 with TRBJ1-5; 9 bases agree with TRBD1. Per germline, CDR1 SGHNT and CDR2 YENEEA. The V segment lost 5 bases and the J segment 6 bases; nucleotides outside the gene matches: 5. This CDR3 region has 14 residues. Here the CDR3 reads CASSGGQGGQPQHF. For the CDR3, the DNA is TGTGCCAGCAGCGGGGGACAGGGAGGTCAGCCCCAGCATTTT.

This clone came up once. This rearrangement joins TRBV5-1 to TRBJ2-5; possibly TRBD1 for D (5 bases). The length of the CDR3 is 14 residues. Trimming took 1 base from V and 5 from J, leaving 12 bases between them. Germline CDR1 SGHRS, CDR2 YFSETQ. The CDR3 nucleotides are TGCGCCAGCAGCTTGAGTAAGGGGCGGGAGACCCAGTACTTC. This translates into CASSLSKGRETQYF.

The V gene is TRBV6-1, the J gene TRBJ1-6; possibly TRBD1 for D (5 bases). This CDR3 is built from 18 residues. CDR1 and CDR2 from the germline V gene are MNHNS and SASEGT. Trimming shortened V by 1 base and J by 4 bases, and 17 bases separated the two germline ends. CDR3 protein: CASSEGLGGYRYNSPLHF. As DNA, the CDR3 is TGTGCCAGCAGTGAAGGTTTGGGGGGGTATCGGTATAATTCACCCCTCCACTTT.

A few counts support this clone. J is TRBJ1-3 and V is TRBV6-1; TRBD1 is a possible D gene (5 bases). CDR3 size: 15 residues. V lost 0 bases to trimming and J lost 0 bases, with 6 bases between them. Germline V gives CDR1 MNHNS, CDR2 SASEGT. CDR3 amino acids: CASSEATDSGNTIYF. DNA of the CDR3: TGTGCCAGCAGTGAAGCGACAGACTCTGGAAACACCATATATTTT.

In its sample, this clone was seen once. The chain combines TRBV28 with TRBJ2-2; TRBD2 is a possible D gene (5 bases). V was clipped by 6 bases and J by 5 bases, with 13 bases between them. The CDR3 length is 14 residues. Germline CDR1 MDHEN, CDR2 SYDVKM. In DNA, the CDR3 is TGTGCCAGCAGACGGACTCTAGGAACCGGGGAGCTGTTTTTT. Translating gives CASRRTLGTGELFF.

The chain joins TRBV27 to TRBJ2-3, with 8 bases fitting TRBD2. Trimming removed 8 bases from V and 2 bases from J; junction bases left unmatched: 12. Germline assignment: CDR1 MNHEY and CDR2 SMNVEV (reference sequence). The CDR3 has 16 amino acids. In nucleotides, the CDR3 is TGTGCCAGCCGACCCCTCCGCGGGGGGCACACAGATACGCAGTATTTT. Translated, it gives CASRPLRGGHTDTQYF.

The chain has TRBV10-1 and TRBJ1-1; TRBD1 is a possible D gene (6 bases). Germline V gene data show CDR1 as WNHNN and CDR2 as SYGVQD (reference sequence). The V end was cut by 4 bases, the J end by 7 bases, with 13 bases between. The CDR3 is made up of 13 amino acids. CDR3 coding DNA: TGCGCCAGCAGTGGCGGAGAGACAGGTGAAGCTTTCTTT. Its translation is CASSGGETGEAFF.

This clone has just one count. The genes are TRBV5-1 and TRBJ1-4; D is undetermined. V was pared by 3 bases and J by 0 bases, with 6 bases between. Germline values: CDR1 SGHRS, CDR2 YFSETQ. The CDR3 length is 14 residues. CDR3 in DNA: TGCGCCAGCAGCTGGGGAGCAACTAATGAAAAACTGTTTTTT. Protein sequence: CASSWGATNEKLFF.

CDR3 region: CASSVTQGNQPQHF. In nucleotides, the CDR3 is TGTGCCAGTAGTGTGACGCAGGGCAATCAGCCCCAGCATTTT. This chain links TRBV19 with TRBJ1-5; D is unclear. The V end was cut by 5 bases, the J end by 2 bases, with 10 bases between. The germline V gene encodes CDR1 LNHDA and CDR2 SQIVND (reference sequence). The CDR3 spans 14 residues.

V and J are TRBV5-1 and TRBJ2-3; 12 nucleotides line up with TRBD2. V was clipped by 3 bases and J by 0 bases; unmatched bases: 2. Germline V CDR1 and CDR2: SGHRS, YFSETQ. This CDR3 is 16 amino acids long. CDR3 nucleotide sequence: TGCGCCAGCAGCTCGGGACTAGCGGGTAGCACAGATACGCAGTATTTT. This gives the protein CASSSGLAGSTDTQYF.

The sample holds one count of this clone. The V call is TRBV6-5, the J call TRBJ2-3, with D perhaps matching TRBD2 (6 bases). This CDR3 comprises 11 residues. The V end lost 8 bases, the J end lost 5 bases, and 8 bases lay between the germline ends. The germline gives CDR1 MNHEY, CDR2 SVGAGI. In nucleotides, the CDR3 is TGTGCCAGCGCGCGGGGAGATACGCAGTATTTT. It codes for CASARGDTQYF.

This clone was detected only once. The rearrangement uses TRBV2 and TRBJ2-3, with D possibly being TRBD2 (6 bases). V lost 0 bases, J lost 6 bases, and 13 bases lay in between. This CDR3 is 15 amino acids long. Germline V CDR1 and CDR2: SNHLY, FYNNEI. The CDR3 DNA is TGTGCCAGCAGTGAAGCGCGGGGTTTCATGGATACGCAGTATTTT. Translation: CASSEARGFMDTQYF.

V and J are TRBV7-2 and TRBJ1-5; no definite D call. Germline assignment: CDR1 SGHTA and CDR2 FQGNSA. The CDR3 length is 15 residues. V shed 4 bases and J shed 1 base, with 11 bases lying between them. CDR3 DNA sequence: TGTGCCAGCAGCTCCCGAGCGGGAAGCAATCAGCCCCAGCATTTT. Translated, it gives CASSSRAGSNQPQHF.